What follows are 31 T cell receptor beta chains derived from one specimen sequenced in a study of blood T cell repertoires in COVID-19 (dated by TCRdb to between 2020 and 2021). Receptors were amplified or captured by the immunoSEQ multiplex PCR assay. The table was pulled from immuneACCESS by TCRdb, which kept in-frame rearrangements only. Such tables lose some clones; where checked, under half of the loss comes from unresolved V genes, and the rest has no known cause. The sample has about 160,000 clones on record, approximately 88% of them singletons. The ten largest clones take up roughly 9% of the sample. The sequencing input was peripheral blood. All receptors come from an elderly woman with active or convalescent COVID-19.

The chain carries TRBV19 and TRBJ2-7; D remains ambiguous. With 4 bases removed from V and 5 bases from J, the gap between germline ends came to 15 bases. Per germline, CDR1 LNHDA and CDR2 SQIVND (reference sequence). The CDR3 is made up of 14 amino acids. In nucleotides, the CDR3 is TGTGCCAGTAGTACGACCCTAGTCCCCAACGAGCAGTACTTC. This gives the protein CASSTTLVPNEQYF.

The chain joins TRBV5-1 to TRBJ1-1; D is perhaps TRBD1 (6 bases). V lost 3 bases, J lost 4 bases, and 19 bases lay in between. Germline-derived CDR1 and CDR2 are SGHRS and YFSETQ. This CDR3 contains 16 residues. The CDR3 loop reads CASSYVQGGKSTEAFF. CDR3 nucleotides: TGCGCCAGCAGCTACGTACAGGGAGGGAAGAGCACTGAAGCTTTCTTT.

The chain joins TRBV4-3 to TRBJ1-6; D ambiguous. The V gene's germline CDR1 is LGHNA and CDR2 YSLEER. This CDR3 has 14 residues. Trimming shortened V by 0 bases and J by 6 bases, and 6 bases separated the two germline ends. The CDR3 DNA follows: TGCGCCAGCAGCCAAGACCTAATTAATTCACCCCTCCACTTT. Amino acids: CASSQDLINSPLHF.

This clone has a single count. V usage is TRBV5-1 and J usage is TRBJ1-4; 11 nucleotides match TRBD1. The CDR3 is 18 amino acids. Germline V gene lookup returns CDR1 SGHRS and CDR2 YFSETQ. V was clipped by 3 bases and J by 4 bases; unmatched bases: 11. CDR3 sequence: CASSSTWTGGVGNEKLFF. The CDR3 DNA follows: TGCGCCAGCAGCTCTACCTGGACAGGGGGCGTAGGTAATGAAAAACTGTTTTTT.

The chain is built from TRBV5-4 and TRBJ1-1, with 9 bases aligning to TRBD1. The CDR3 extends over 17 amino acids. After removal of 2 bases from V and 0 bases from J, the junction contained 8 bases not matched to a gene. The germline CDR1 and CDR2 sequences are SGHNT and YYREEE (reference sequence). The CDR3 region is CASSLFGTGSLNTEAFF. In nucleotides, the CDR3 is TGTGCCAGCAGCTTATTCGGGACAGGGTCCCTGAACACTGAAGCTTTCTTT.

The genes are TRBV7-9 and TRBJ2-7; the D gene is possibly TRBD1 (6 bases). V was clipped by 3 bases and J by 0 bases, with 9 bases between them. Germline V CDR1 and CDR2: SEHNR, FQNEAQ (reference sequence). The CDR3 sequence is 14 residues long. The CDR3 loop reads CASSLDRLSYEQYF. CDR3 nucleotide sequence: TGTGCCAGCAGCTTGGACAGACTCTCCTACGAGCAGTACTTC.

J is TRBJ1-2 and V is TRBV5-4, with 7 positions matching TRBD1. The CDR3 loop spans 13 amino acids. J was trimmed by 4 bases and V by 4 bases; bases with no gene match: 4. Germline V gene sequence: CDR1 SGHNT, CDR2 YYREEE (reference sequence). CDR3 in amino acids: CASSLGQSYGYTF. Written as DNA, the CDR3 is TGTGCCAGCAGCCTGGGACAGAGCTATGGCTACACCTTC.

The genes are TRBV12-3 or TRBV12-4 and TRBJ1-3; 7 nucleotides line up with TRBD1. CDR3 length equals 13 residues. V lost 7 bases, J lost 5 bases, and 5 bases stayed unmatched. The CDR3 region has the DNA TGTGCCAGCACCGCGGACAGGCGAAACACCATATATTTT. It codes for CASTADRRNTIYF.

The rearrangement uses TRBV9 and TRBJ2-7, with D possibly TRBD1 on 5 matching bases. The V gene's germline CDR1 is SGDLS and CDR2 YYNGEE. The CDR3 spans 14 residues. V was pared by 1 base and J by 0 bases, with 8 bases between. CDR3 region: CASSVTQGSYEQYF. The CDR3 coding sequence is TGTGCCAGCAGCGTAACTCAGGGCTCCTACGAGCAGTACTTC.

The chain's CDR3 is CASSLHAPGAYEQYF. The CDR3 nucleotides are TGTGCCAGCAGCTTACATGCGCCCGGGGCCTACGAGCAGTACTTC. The V call is TRBV11-3, the J call TRBJ2-7; maybe TRBD2 (5 bases). V lost 2 bases and J lost 2, with 13 bases in between. In germline, CDR1 is SGHNT, CDR2 YENEEA. This CDR3 region has 15 residues. The variable domain in full, with the rest retrieved from reference TRBV11-3 and TRBJ2-7, is EAGVVQSPRYKIIEKKQPVAFWCNPISGHNTLYWYLQNLGQGPELLIRYENEEAVDDSQLPKDRFSAERLKGVDSTLKIQPAELGDSAVYLCASSLHAPGAYEQYFGPGTRLTVT.

The genes are TRBV5-1 and TRBJ2-7; 7 bases are shared with TRBD1. Trimming cost V 0 bases and J 6 bases; bases outside gene matches: 12. The CDR3 is 16 amino acids. CDR1 and CDR2 (germline): SGHRS, YFSETQ. This CDR3 is CASSLAFEGGRGEQYF. The CDR3 DNA is TGCGCCAGCAGCTTGGCGTTTGAAGGGGGCAGAGGCGAGCAGTACTTC.

This chain uses TRBV6-2 or TRBV6-3 with TRBJ1-1, with TRBD1 matching over 8 bases. From germline, CDR1 is MNHEY and CDR2 SVGEGT. This CDR3 has 17 residues. Germline trimming cut 2 bases from V and 1 base from J; bases unmatched to any gene: 9. The CDR3 sequence: CASSYTGGLIGNTEAFF. CDR3 coding DNA: TGTGCCAGCAGTTACACAGGGGGTCTAATAGGGAACACTGAAGCTTTCTTT.

The chain joins TRBV7-2 to TRBJ1-3, with D perhaps matching TRBD1 (5 bases). This CDR3 has 15 amino acids. The germline V and J ends were trimmed by 9 bases and 0 bases, with 15 bases remaining between them. CDR1 and CDR2 (germline): SGHTA, FQGNSA. CDR3 in amino acids: CASQTREVSGNTIYF. Here the CDR3 DNA reads TGTGCCAGTCAAACCAGGGAGGTCTCTGGAAACACCATATATTTT.

This rearrangement joins TRBV5-1 to TRBJ1-1; 8 bases map to TRBD1. Germline CDR1 reads SGHRS; CDR2 reads YFSETQ. Germline trimming cut 2 bases from V and 6 bases from J; bases unmatched to any gene: 12. The CDR3 loop spans 16 amino acids. CDR3 sequence reads: CASSLKEQGAWSEAFF. CDR3 DNA: TGCGCCAGCAGCTTAAAAGAGCAGGGGGCTTGGTCTGAAGCTTTCTTT.

The chain recombines TRBV7-2 with TRBJ1-3; D uncertain. The germline V and J ends were trimmed by 5 bases and 7 bases, with 21 bases remaining between them. Per germline, CDR1 SGHTA and CDR2 FQGNSA. There are 16 residues in the CDR3. DNA of the CDR3: TGTGCCAGCAGCATAGGGCGTGGAGCGAGGTGGAACACCATATATTTT. This gives the protein CASSIGRGARWNTIYF.

The V and J genes are TRBV5-1 and TRBJ2-7, with unresolved D. The CDR3 runs to 13 residues. Germline loops: CDR1 SGHRS, CDR2 YFSETQ. The germline V and J ends were trimmed by 0 bases and 4 bases, with 8 bases remaining between them. The CDR3 spells CASSLGDLYEQYF. For the CDR3, the DNA is TGCGCCAGCAGCTTGGGCGACTTGTACGAGCAGTACTTC.

The chain is built from TRBV4-3 and TRBJ2-7, with 10 bases that match TRBD1. This CDR3 region has 16 residues. After removal of 1 base from V and 6 bases from J, the junction contained 9 bases not matched to a gene. CDR1 LGHNA and CDR2 YSLEER come from the germline V gene. CDR3: CASSQGTGTGVIEQYF. CDR3 sequence (DNA): TGCGCCAGCAGCCAAGGGACCGGGACAGGGGTGATCGAGCAGTACTTC.

This clone appeared a few times. The chain carries TRBV27 and TRBJ2-7, with 10 bases matching TRBD1. The CDR3 spans 16 residues. Germline-derived CDR1 and CDR2 are MNHEY and SMNVEV (reference sequence). J lost 1 base, V lost 6 bases, and 9 bases had no gene match. CDR3 loop: CASSRLRDRGSYEQYF. DNA of the CDR3: TGTGCCAGCAGCCGACTCCGGGACAGGGGATCCTACGAGCAGTACTTC.

Turning to this clone: Other DNA sequences in the same sample also yield this CDR3. The chain has TRBV28 and TRBJ1-1, with D perhaps matching TRBD1 (5 bases). Germline-derived CDR1 and CDR2 are MDHEN and SYDVKM. The CDR3 contains 15 residues. Trimming cost V 2 bases and J 4 bases, with 14 bases left between them. CDR3 loop: CASSLGRGRGTEAFF. CDR3 DNA sequence: TGTGCCAGCAGTTTAGGTAGAGGTAGGGGCACTGAAGCTTTCTTT. The whole variable domain, remainder taken from reference TRBV28 and TRBJ1-1, is DVKVTQSSRYLVKRTGEKVFLECVQDMDHENMFWYRQDPGLGLRLIYFSYDVKMKEKGDIPEGYSVSREKKERFSLILESASTNQTSMYLCASSLGRGRGTEAFFGQGTRLTVV.

This clone was seen just once. The chain recombines TRBV5-6 with TRBJ1-2; D is undetermined. Looked up from germline, CDR1 is SGHDT and CDR2 is YYEEEE. V was pared by 2 bases and J by 5 bases, with 7 bases between. The CDR3 length is 12 residues. CDR3 sequence: CASSFSEYGYTF. CDR3 DNA sequence: TGTGCCAGCAGCTTCAGTGAATATGGCTACACCTTC.

This rearrangement joins TRBV19 to TRBJ2-3, with 7 positions matching TRBD2. The CDR3 consists of 16 residues. Germline values: CDR1 LNHDA, CDR2 SQIVND (reference sequence). The ends lost 4 bases at V and 2 bases at J; junction bases unmatched: 9. CDR3 bases: TGTGCCAGTAGTACTCCGACTAGCCGCAACACAGATACGCAGTATTTT. It specifies CASSTPTSRNTDTQYF.

The chain uses TRBV19 and TRBJ1-5, with 7 nucleotides matching TRBD1. This CDR3 has 14 residues. J lost 5 bases, V lost 4 bases, and 5 bases had no gene match. Germline CDR1 and CDR2: LNHDA and SQIVND (reference sequence). The CDR3 bases are TGTGCCAGTAGTAGACAGGGATCGGATCAGCCCCAGCATTTT. It translates to CASSRQGSDQPQHF.

This rearrangement joins TRBV19 to TRBJ1-1; no clear D. The CDR3 is made up of 11 amino acids. Germline V gene sequence: CDR1 LNHDA, CDR2 SQIVND (reference sequence). Trimming removed 7 bases at V and 6 bases at J, with 9 bases between. The CDR3 here is CASMRLPEAFF. CDR3 DNA: TGTGCCAGTATGAGGCTCCCTGAAGCTTTCTTT.

This sequence joins TRBV11-3 and TRBJ2-1, with D maybe TRBD1 (5 bases). Germline assignment: CDR1 SGHNT and CDR2 YENEEA. Trimming left V 3 bases short and J 2 bases short, with 11 bases between. This CDR3 has 15 amino acids. The CDR3 DNA reads as TGTGCCAGCAGCTTCGGTCAGGGCACCTACAATGAGCAGTTCTTC. This gives the protein CASSFGQGTYNEQFF.

The chain couples TRBV19 to TRBJ2-3, with TRBD2 as a possible D gene (6 bases). Trimming left V 2 bases short and J 2 bases short, with 20 bases between. Germline V gene lookup returns CDR1 LNHDA and CDR2 SQIVND (reference sequence). The CDR3 covers 18 residues. In DNA, the CDR3 is TGTGCCAGTAGTATATTCGGTCGGACTACCCAAGCCACAGATACGCAGTATTTT. Encoded protein: CASSIFGRTTQATDTQYF.

This rearrangement joins TRBV19 to TRBJ1-2; D ambiguous. The CDR3 totals 12 residues. Per the germline V gene, CDR1 is LNHDA and CDR2 is SQIVND (reference sequence). The V gene lost 0 bases and the J gene lost 11 bases, with 10 bases spanning the gap. In DNA form, the CDR3 reads TGTGCCAGTAGTATAGAGGGGTGGACTTACACCTTC. Translated, it gives CASSIEGWTYTF.

The V and J genes are TRBV4-2 and TRBJ1-5, with a weak D call TRBD1 (6 bases). Germline values: CDR1 LGHNA, CDR2 YNFKEQ. The CDR3 has 15 residues. Trimming removed 0 bases at V and 5 bases at J, with 11 bases between. The CDR3 loop is CASSQEGGLDQPQHF. The CDR3 region has the DNA TGTGCCAGCAGCCAAGAAGGGGGTCTCGATCAGCCCCAGCATTTT.

The CDR3 coding sequence is TGTGCCAGCAGTGAATACAGAACGACTAATGAAAAACTGTTTTTT. Its translation is CASSEYRTTNEKLFF. This sequence joins TRBV6-1 and TRBJ1-4; D is unresolved. CDR3 length equals 15 residues. Trimming removed 2 bases at V and 2 bases at J, with 9 bases between. Germline CDR1 and CDR2: MNHNS and SASEGT.

This clone turned up a few times. This CDR3 is CASSPPSERGVAFF. The CDR3 DNA is TGTGCCAGCTCACCACCGAGCGAAAGGGGTGTGGCTTTCTTT. V is TRBV18 and J is TRBJ1-1; D is perhaps TRBD1 (5 bases). The CDR3 contains 14 residues. Trimming shortened V by 0 bases and J by 11 bases, and 16 bases separated the two germline ends. CDR1 is KGHSH and CDR2 is LQKENI in the germline V gene.

The V call is TRBV7-6, the J call TRBJ2-1, with 9 bases matching TRBD2. Germline loops: CDR1 SGHVS, CDR2 FNYEAQ. This CDR3 has 18 amino acids. V was pared by 0 bases and J by 8 bases, with 14 bases of the junction left unmatched. CDR3 region: CASSLAPKQIAGVDEQFF. The CDR3 DNA follows: TGTGCCAGCAGCTTAGCCCCTAAACAAATAGCGGGGGTCGATGAGCAGTTCTTC.

This chain joins TRBV7-9 and TRBJ2-7; tentatively, D is TRBD2 (6 bases). CDR1 SEHNR and CDR2 FQNEAQ come from the germline V gene (reference sequence). This CDR3 contains 14 residues. V lost 2 bases and J 2 bases, leaving 10 bases between the germline ends. For the CDR3, the DNA is TGTGCCAGCAGCTTACAGGAGGGAACCTACGAGCAGTACTTC. This codes for CASSLQEGTYEQYF. Full variable domain (rest looked up from reference TRBV7-9 and TRBJ2-7): DTGVSQNPRHKITKRGQNVTFRCDPISEHNRLYWYRQTLGQGPEFLTYFQNEAQLEKSRLLSDRFSAERPKGSFSTLEIQRTEQGDSAMYLCASSLQEGTYEQYFGPGTRLTVT.